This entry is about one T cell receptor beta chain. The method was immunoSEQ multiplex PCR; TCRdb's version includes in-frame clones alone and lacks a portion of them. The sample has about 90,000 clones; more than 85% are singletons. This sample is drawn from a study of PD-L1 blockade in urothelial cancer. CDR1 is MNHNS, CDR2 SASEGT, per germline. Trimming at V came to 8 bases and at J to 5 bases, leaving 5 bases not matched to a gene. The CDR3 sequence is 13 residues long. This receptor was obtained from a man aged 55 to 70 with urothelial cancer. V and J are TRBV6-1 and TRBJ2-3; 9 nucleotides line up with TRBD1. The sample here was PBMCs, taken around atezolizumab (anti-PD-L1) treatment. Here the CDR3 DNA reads TGTGCCAGCCAACAGGGGGCAATAGATACGCAGTATTTT. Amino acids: CASQQGAIDTQYF.